The next 22 T cell receptor beta chains were all read from a single sample in a study of tumor-infiltrating lymphocytes in localized non-small cell lung cancer. The table came from immunoSEQ multiplex PCR; TCRdb's copy has only in-frame clones and leaves some out. Altogether more than 10,000 clones are present, around 76% being singletons, with the ten largest covering roughly 4.5%. Material: lung tumor tissue. These receptors all stem from a human donor with non-small cell lung cancer.

The J gene is TRBJ1-1, the V gene TRBV28; D unclear. V was cut by 2 bases and J by 5 bases, with 15 bases left in between. The CDR3 extends over 15 amino acids. In germline, CDR1 is MDHEN, CDR2 SYDVKM. CDR3: CASSLPSGEGTEAFF. For the CDR3, the DNA is TGTGCCAGCAGTTTACCCTCGGGTGAGGGAACTGAAGCTTTCTTT.

The rearrangement joins TRBV27 to TRBJ2-3; no clear D gene. Deletions cut 3 bases from V and 0 bases from J, with 13 bases between. Germline V gene sequence: CDR1 MNHEY, CDR2 SMNVEV (reference sequence). The CDR3 has 16 residues. CDR3 residues: CASSFLQFPSTDTQYF. The CDR3 region has the DNA TGTGCCAGCAGTTTTCTTCAATTTCCTAGCACAGATACGCAGTATTTT.

This clone is medium-sized in the sample. V usage is TRBV18 and J usage is TRBJ1-2; weak D call: TRBD1 (6 bases). The V end was cut by 7 bases, the J end by 7 bases, with 13 bases between. CDR1 is KGHSH, CDR2 LQKENI, per germline. The CDR3 contains 12 residues. The DNA of the CDR3 is TGTGCCAGCTACGGGGGCGCGGGTGGCTACACCTTC. It specifies CASYGGAGGYTF.

The rearrangement uses TRBV6-1 and TRBJ1-1, with D perhaps matching TRBD1 (6 bases). This CDR3 comprises 14 residues. Germline V gene sequence: CDR1 MNHNS, CDR2 SASEGT. V lost 6 bases and J 2 bases, leaving 13 bases between the germline ends. The CDR3 nucleotides read TGTGCCAGCAGCCGGACAGCGACTAACACTGAAGCTTTCTTT. Encoded protein: CASSRTATNTEAFF.

V gene TRBV18 combines with J gene TRBJ1-5; no firm D call. The CDR3 runs 15 residues. V was cut by 6 bases and J by 0 bases, with 12 bases left in between. The germline V gene encodes CDR1 KGHSH and CDR2 LQKENI. The CDR3 DNA is TGTGCCAGCTCCGAAGGACGGTTTAGCAATCAGCCCCAGCATTTT. Its translation: CASSEGRFSNQPQHF.

The J gene is TRBJ1-5, the V gene TRBV6-5; 9 bases fit TRBD1. Germline trimming cut 4 bases from V and 7 bases from J; bases unmatched to any gene: 5. Germline loops: CDR1 MNHEY, CDR2 SVGAGI. The CDR3 has 14 amino acids. The CDR3 loop is CASSSGTGWQPQHF. The CDR3 nucleotides read TGTGCCAGCAGTTCTGGGACAGGGTGGCAGCCCCAGCATTTT.

This clone was counted only a few times. The chain has TRBV11-2 and TRBJ2-3; the D is unclear. The CDR3 runs 15 residues. Germline V gene sequence: CDR1 SGHAT, CDR2 FQNNGV. V lost 3 bases and J 1 base, leaving 11 bases between the germline ends. CDR3 region: CASSLMPTGTDTQYF. The CDR3 nucleotides are TGTGCCAGCAGCTTGATGCCTACTGGCACAGATACGCAGTATTTT.

This clone was detected a few times. The chain uses TRBV7-7 and TRBJ2-1, with D perhaps TRBD1 or TRBD2 (5 bases each). The CDR3 runs 15 residues. CDR1 SSHAT and CDR2 FNYEAQ come from the germline V gene (reference sequence). Trimming stripped 5 bases from V and 5 bases from J, with 16 bases between. The CDR3 bases are TGTGCCAGCAGCCTGGGTGGGGGTTGGGACAATGAGCAGTTCTTC. This translates into CASSLGGGWDNEQFF.

The rearrangement links TRBV28 to TRBJ1-5; D call uncertain. The ends were cut back, 2 bases at V and 6 bases at J, with 11 bases in the middle. The germline V gene has CDR1 MDHEN and CDR2 SYDVKM. The CDR3 spans 14 residues. CDR3 sequence reads: CASSLRGLGQPQHF. The CDR3 DNA follows: TGTGCCAGCAGTTTACGGGGTCTTGGTCAGCCCCAGCATTTT.

The chain combines TRBV9 with TRBJ1-1; D perhaps matches TRBD1 (5 bases). The germline V gene encodes CDR1 SGDLS and CDR2 YYNGEE. CDR3 length: 18 residues. The V end lost 1 base, the J end lost 6 bases, and 25 bases lay between the germline ends. CDR3 in DNA: TGTGCCAGCAGCGTATCGTCCGGGGCGGGGGGTCCCCACTCTGAAGCTTTCTTT. This translates into CASSVSSGAGGPHSEAFF.

This clone occurred a few times. The chain joins TRBV4-2 to TRBJ2-3, with D perhaps matching TRBD2 (5 bases). This CDR3 spans 14 amino acids. The germline V gene has CDR1 LGHNA and CDR2 YNFKEQ. Trimming removed 0 bases from V and 1 base from J, with 5 bases in between. CDR3 sequence reads: CASSQERGTDTQYF. For the CDR3, the DNA is TGTGCCAGCAGCCAAGAGAGGGGCACAGATACGCAGTATTTT.

This clone was seen just once. V gene TRBV18 combines with J gene TRBJ1-2; no firm D call. V lost 4 bases and J lost 3, with 12 bases in between. Germline CDR1 is KGHSH and CDR2 is LQKENI. The CDR3 contains 14 residues. CDR3 nucleotide sequence: TGTGCCAGCTCACGGGGTCGCGAGGACTATGGCTACACCTTC. Amino acids: CASSRGREDYGYTF.

V usage is TRBV11-2 and J usage is TRBJ1-2; 9 bases line up with TRBD1. J gave up 8 bases and V 3 bases, and 7 bases lay outside the gene matches. Germline CDR1 SGHAT, CDR2 FQNNGV. CDR3 length: 14 amino acids. CDR3 in amino acids: CASSLVDRGYGYTF. The CDR3, as DNA: TGTGCCAGCAGCTTGGTAGACAGGGGGTACGGCTACACCTTC. Using reference TRBV11-2 and TRBJ1-2 for the parts outside the CDR3, the full variable domain is EAGVAQSPRYKIIEKRQSVAFWCNPISGHATLYWYQQILGQGPKLLIQFQNNGVVDDSQLPKDRFSAERLKGVDSTLKIQPAKLEDSAVYLCASSLVDRGYGYTFGSGTRLTVV.

The CDR3 here is CASGTIQGAGGEKLFF. The CDR3 DNA reads as TGCGCCAGCGGAACCATCCAGGGGGCTGGGGGTGAAAAACTGTTTTTT. The V call is TRBV10-2, the J call TRBJ1-4; TRBD1 aligns across 8 bases. V was pared by 8 bases and J by 7 bases, with 15 bases of the junction left unmatched. CDR1 WSHSY and CDR2 SAAADI come from the germline V gene. The CDR3 totals 16 residues.

The CDR3 DNA sequence: TGTGCCAGCAGTGGCATCCCGGGACAGGGGCCCCCGACGGAAAAACTGTTTTTT. Protein sequence: CASSGIPGQGPPTEKLFF. The V gene is TRBV2, the J gene TRBJ1-4, with 10 bases matching TRBD1. CDR1 and CDR2 (germline): SNHLY, FYNNEI. Losses at the gene ends were 4 bases for V and 8 bases for J; bases not matched to a gene: 16. CDR3 length: 18 amino acids. The whole variable domain, filled in from reference TRBV2 and TRBJ1-4, reads EPEVTQTPSHQVTQMGQEVILRCVPISNHLYFYWYRQILGQKVEFLVSFYNNEISEKSEIFDDQFSVERPDGSNFTLKIRSTKLEDSAMYFCASSGIPGQGPPTEKLFFGSGTQLSVL.

V gene TRBV6-6 combines with J gene TRBJ2-7; 8 nucleotides agree with TRBD1. V shed 4 bases and J 2 bases; nucleotides not matched to a gene: 4. The length of the CDR3 is 14 residues. Germline V gene data show CDR1 as MNHNY and CDR2 as SVGAGI (reference sequence). The CDR3 region has the DNA TGTGCCAGCAGTTTCAGGGGGCGTCCCTACGAGCAGTACTTC. Translating it yields CASSFRGRPYEQYF.

The rearrangement joins TRBV27 to TRBJ2-7, with TRBD1 identical over 10 bases. CDR1 is MNHEY and CDR2 is SMNVEV in the germline V gene (reference sequence). V lost 5 bases to trimming and J lost 6 bases; unmatched junction nucleotides: 13. The length of the CDR3 is 16 residues. The CDR3 nucleotides are TGTGCCAGCAGTCCCGCCCCCGGGACAGGGGTGGGCGAGCAGTACTTC. Protein sequence: CASSPAPGTGVGEQYF.

This chain connects TRBV30 to TRBJ2-2, with TRBD2 identical over 11 bases. Germline CDR1 is GTSNPN and CDR2 is SVGIG (reference sequence). CDR3 length: 17 amino acids. V shed 7 bases, J shed 4 bases, and the junction held 14 bases outside the gene matches. The CDR3 loop is CASPPTTSGRITGELFF. The DNA for the CDR3 is TGTGCCTCCCCTCCTACTACTAGCGGGAGAATCACCGGGGAGCTGTTTTTT.

This clone was counted a single time. The J gene is TRBJ2-2, the V gene TRBV14, with D perhaps TRBD1 (6 bases). Trimming took 5 bases from V and 5 from J, leaving 12 bases between them. Germline loops: CDR1 SGHDN, CDR2 FVKESK. The CDR3 totals 14 residues. Written as DNA, the CDR3 is TGTGCCAGCAGCACTACAGGGAGAACCGGGGAGCTGTTTTTT. Protein: CASSTTGRTGELFF.

This clone appeared a few times. The J gene is TRBJ2-1, the V gene TRBV27; 11 bases align to TRBD2. Germline V gene sequence: CDR1 MNHEY, CDR2 SMNVEV (reference sequence). CDR3 length: 15 residues. V lost 5 bases, J lost 8 bases, and 8 bases stayed unmatched. DNA of the CDR3: TGTGCCAGCAGTACCGGGACTAGCGGACGGGATGAGCAGTTCTTC. Protein: CASSTGTSGRDEQFF.

The chain is built from TRBV18 and TRBJ1-4; D is undetermined. V lost 3 bases to trimming and J lost 8 bases, with 7 bases between them. The CDR3 sequence is 12 residues long. The V gene's germline CDR1 is KGHSH and CDR2 LQKENI. As DNA, the CDR3 is TGTGCCAGCTCACCCCCGGGGGAAAAACTGTTTTTT. This gives the protein CASSPPGEKLFF.

The genes are TRBV4-1 and TRBJ2-1; TRBD1 agrees at 12 bases. CDR1 and CDR2 (germline): MGHRA, YSYEKL. This CDR3 has 16 residues. The ends lost 3 bases at V and 3 bases at J; junction bases unmatched: 3. The CDR3 bases are TGCGCCAGCAGCCAGGGACAGGGGGCTGTCTACAATGAGCAGTTCTTC. This translates into CASSQGQGAVYNEQFF.